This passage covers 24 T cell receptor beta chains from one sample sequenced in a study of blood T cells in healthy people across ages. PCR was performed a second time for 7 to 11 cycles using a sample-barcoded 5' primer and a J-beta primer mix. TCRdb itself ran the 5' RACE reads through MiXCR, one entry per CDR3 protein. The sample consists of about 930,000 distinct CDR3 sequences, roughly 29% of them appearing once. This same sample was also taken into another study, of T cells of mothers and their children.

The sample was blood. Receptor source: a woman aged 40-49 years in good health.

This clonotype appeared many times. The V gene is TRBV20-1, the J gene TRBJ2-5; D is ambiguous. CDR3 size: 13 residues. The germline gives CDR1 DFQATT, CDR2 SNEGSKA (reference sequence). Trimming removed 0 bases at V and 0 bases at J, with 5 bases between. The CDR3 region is CSAREAYQETQYF. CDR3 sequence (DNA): TGCAGTGCTAGAGAGGCGTACCAAGAGACCCAGTACTTC.

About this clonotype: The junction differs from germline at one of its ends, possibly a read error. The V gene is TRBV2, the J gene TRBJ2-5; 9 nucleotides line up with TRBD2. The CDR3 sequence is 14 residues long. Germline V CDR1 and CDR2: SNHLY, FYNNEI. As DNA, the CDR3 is TGTGCCAGCAGTGAACCCAGCGGGGGGCCAAACCTCCACTTC. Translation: CASSEPSGGPNLHF.

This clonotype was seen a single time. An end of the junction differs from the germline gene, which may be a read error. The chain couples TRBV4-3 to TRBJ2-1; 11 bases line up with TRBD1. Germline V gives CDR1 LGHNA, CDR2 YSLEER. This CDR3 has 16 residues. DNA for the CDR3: TGCGCCAGCAACCAAGCCGGGACAGGGGGCTACAATGAGCAGTTCTTC. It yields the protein CASNQAGTGGYNEQFF.

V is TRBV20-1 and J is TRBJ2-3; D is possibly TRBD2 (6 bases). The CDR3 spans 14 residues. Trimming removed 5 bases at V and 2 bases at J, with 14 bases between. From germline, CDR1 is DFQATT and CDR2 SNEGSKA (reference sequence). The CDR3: CSAPGLTTTDTQYF. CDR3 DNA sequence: TGCAGTGCTCCGGGACTTACGACCACAGATACGCAGTATTTT.

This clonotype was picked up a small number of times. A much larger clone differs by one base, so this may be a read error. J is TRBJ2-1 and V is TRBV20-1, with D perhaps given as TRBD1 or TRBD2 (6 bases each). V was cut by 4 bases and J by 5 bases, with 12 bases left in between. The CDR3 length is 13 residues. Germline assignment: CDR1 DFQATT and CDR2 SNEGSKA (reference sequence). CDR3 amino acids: CSAKGGFHNEQFF. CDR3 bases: TGCAGTGCTAAGGGGGGCTTCCACAATGAGCAGTTCTTC.

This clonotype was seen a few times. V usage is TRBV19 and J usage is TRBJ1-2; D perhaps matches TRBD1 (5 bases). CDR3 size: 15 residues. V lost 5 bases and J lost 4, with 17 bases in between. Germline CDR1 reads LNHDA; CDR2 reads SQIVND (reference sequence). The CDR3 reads CASSAFRAGGYGYTF. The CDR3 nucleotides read TGTGCCAGTAGTGCATTTAGGGCCGGGGGCTATGGCTACACCTTC.

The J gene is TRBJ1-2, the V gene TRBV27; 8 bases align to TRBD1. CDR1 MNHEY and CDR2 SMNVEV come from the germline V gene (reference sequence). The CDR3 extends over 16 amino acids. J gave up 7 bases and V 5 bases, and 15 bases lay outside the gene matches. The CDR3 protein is CASSILAGGAFTGYTF. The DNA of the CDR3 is TGTGCCAGCAGTATACTAGCAGGGGGCGCTTTTACTGGCTACACCTTC.

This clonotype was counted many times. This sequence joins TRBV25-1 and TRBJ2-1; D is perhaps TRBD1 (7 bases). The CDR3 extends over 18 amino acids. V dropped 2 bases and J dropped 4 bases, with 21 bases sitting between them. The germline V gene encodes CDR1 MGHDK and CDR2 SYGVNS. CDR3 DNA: TGTGCCAGCAGTGAAGGAGGAGGGGGACAGCATCCATACAATGAGCAGTTCTTC. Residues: CASSEGGGGQHPYNEQFF.

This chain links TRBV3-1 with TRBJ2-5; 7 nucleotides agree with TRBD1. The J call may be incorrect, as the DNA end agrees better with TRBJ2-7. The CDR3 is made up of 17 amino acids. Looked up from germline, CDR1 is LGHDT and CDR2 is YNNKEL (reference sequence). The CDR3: CASSQGARGPSYIEQYF. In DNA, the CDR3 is TGTGCCAGCAGCCAAGGCGCGAGGGGGCCCTCCTACATCGAGCAGTACTTC.

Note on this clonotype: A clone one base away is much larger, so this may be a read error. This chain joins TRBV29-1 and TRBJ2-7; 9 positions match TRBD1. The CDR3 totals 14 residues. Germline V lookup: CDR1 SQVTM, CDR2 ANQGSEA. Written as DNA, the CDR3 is TGCGGCGGTGGGGGGGGACAGGGCTTAGACGAGCAGTACTTC. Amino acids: CGGGGGQGLDEQYF.

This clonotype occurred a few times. For the CDR3, the DNA is TGTGCCAGCAGTTTACCCCTGATTCAAGAGACCCAGTACTTC. Translation gives CASSLPLIQETQYF. The chain is built from TRBV28 and TRBJ2-5; D call uncertain. The length of the CDR3 is 14 residues. V was shortened by 2 bases and J by 2 bases, with 9 bases between the two germline ends. Germline-derived CDR1 and CDR2 are MDHEN and SYDVKM.

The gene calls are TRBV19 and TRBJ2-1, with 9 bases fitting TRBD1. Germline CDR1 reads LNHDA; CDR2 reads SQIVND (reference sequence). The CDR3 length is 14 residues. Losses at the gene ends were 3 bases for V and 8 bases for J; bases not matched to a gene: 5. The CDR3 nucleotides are TGTGCCAGTAGTATGACAGGGGGTTCGGATGAGCAGTTCTTC. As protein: CASSMTGGSDEQFF. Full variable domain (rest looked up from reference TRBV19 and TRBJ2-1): DGGITQSPKYLFRKEGQNVTLSCEQNLNHDAMYWYRQDPGQGLRLIYYSQIVNDFQKGDIAEGYSVSREKKESFPLTVTSAQKNPTAFYLCASSMTGGSDEQFFGPGTRLTVL.

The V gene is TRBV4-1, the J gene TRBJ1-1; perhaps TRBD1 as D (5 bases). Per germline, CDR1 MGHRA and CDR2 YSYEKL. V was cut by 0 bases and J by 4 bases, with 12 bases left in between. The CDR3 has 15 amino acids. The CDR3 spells CASSQDRMGGTEAFF. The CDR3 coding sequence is TGCGCCAGCAGCCAAGATCGGATGGGGGGCACTGAAGCTTTCTTT.

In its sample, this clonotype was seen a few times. The CDR3 here is CASSPLRTGGTDTQYF. CDR3 coding DNA: TGTGCCAGCAGCCCCTTGCGGACAGGGGGCACAGATACGCAGTATTTT. This sequence joins TRBV28 and TRBJ2-3; 9 bases match TRBD1. Germline loops: CDR1 MDHEN, CDR2 SYDVKM. This CDR3 contains 16 residues. V dropped 6 bases and J dropped 1; count of bases not matched to a gene: 8.

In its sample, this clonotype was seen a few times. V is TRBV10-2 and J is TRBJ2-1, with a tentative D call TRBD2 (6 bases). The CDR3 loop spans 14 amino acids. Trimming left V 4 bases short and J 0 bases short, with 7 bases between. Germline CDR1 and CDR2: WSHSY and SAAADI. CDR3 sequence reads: CASSGGDSYNEQFF. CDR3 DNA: TGCGCCAGCAGTGGCGGGGACTCCTACAATGAGCAGTTCTTC.

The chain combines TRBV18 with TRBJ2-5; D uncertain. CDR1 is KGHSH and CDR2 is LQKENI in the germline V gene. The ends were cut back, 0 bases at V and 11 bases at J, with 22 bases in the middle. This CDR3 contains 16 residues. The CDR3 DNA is TGTGCCAGCTCACCACCTATAAGGACCCGCTACAATGAGCAGTACTTC. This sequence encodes CASSPPIRTRYNEQYF.

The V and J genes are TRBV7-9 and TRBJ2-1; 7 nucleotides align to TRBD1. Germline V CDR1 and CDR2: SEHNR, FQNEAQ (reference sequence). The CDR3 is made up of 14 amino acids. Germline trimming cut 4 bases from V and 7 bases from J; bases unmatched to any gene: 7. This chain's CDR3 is CASSSTRQGNEQFF. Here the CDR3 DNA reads TGTGCCAGCAGCTCAACCAGACAGGGAAATGAGCAGTTCTTC.

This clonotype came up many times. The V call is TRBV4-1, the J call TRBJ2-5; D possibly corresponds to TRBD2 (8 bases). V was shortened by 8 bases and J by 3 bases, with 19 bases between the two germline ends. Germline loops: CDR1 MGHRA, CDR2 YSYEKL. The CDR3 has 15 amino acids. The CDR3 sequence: CASQGGGGGKETQYF. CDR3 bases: TGCGCCAGCCAAGGAGGGGGCGGGGGGAAAGAGACCCAGTACTTC.

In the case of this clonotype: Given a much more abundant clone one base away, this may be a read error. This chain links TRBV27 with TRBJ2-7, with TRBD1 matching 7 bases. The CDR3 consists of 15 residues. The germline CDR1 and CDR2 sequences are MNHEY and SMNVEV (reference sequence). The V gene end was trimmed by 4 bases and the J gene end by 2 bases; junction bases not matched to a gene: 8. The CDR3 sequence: CASSSVGQAPYEQYF. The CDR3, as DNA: TGTGCCAGCAGTTCAGTCGGACAGGCGCCCTACGAGCAGTACTTC.

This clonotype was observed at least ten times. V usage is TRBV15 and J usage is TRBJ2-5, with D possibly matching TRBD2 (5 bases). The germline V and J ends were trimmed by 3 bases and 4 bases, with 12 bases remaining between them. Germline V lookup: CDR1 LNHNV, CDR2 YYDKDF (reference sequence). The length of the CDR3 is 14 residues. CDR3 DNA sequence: TGTGCCACCAGCAGTCTCAGCGGTTCAGAGACCCAGTACTTC. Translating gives CATSSLSGSETQYF.

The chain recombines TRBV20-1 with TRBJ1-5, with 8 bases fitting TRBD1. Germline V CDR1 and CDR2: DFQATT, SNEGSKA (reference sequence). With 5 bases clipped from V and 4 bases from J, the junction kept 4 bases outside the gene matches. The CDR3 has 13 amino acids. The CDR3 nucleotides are TGCAGTGCTTTCGACAGGGGTAATCAGCCCCAGCATTTT. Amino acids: CSAFDRGNQPQHF.

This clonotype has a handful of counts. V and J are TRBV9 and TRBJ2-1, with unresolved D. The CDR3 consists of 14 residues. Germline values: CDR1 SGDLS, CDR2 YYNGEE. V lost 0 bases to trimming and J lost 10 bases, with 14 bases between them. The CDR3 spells CASSVETSPGEQFF. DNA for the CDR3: TGTGCCAGCAGCGTAGAAACCTCCCCAGGCGAGCAGTTCTTC.

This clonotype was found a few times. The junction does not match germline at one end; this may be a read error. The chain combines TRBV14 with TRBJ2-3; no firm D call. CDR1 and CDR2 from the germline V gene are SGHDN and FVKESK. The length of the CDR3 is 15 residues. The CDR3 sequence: CASGHVGRGKDTQYF. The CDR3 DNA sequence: TGTGCCAGCGGCCATGTCGGCCGCGGAAAAGATACGCAGTATTTT.

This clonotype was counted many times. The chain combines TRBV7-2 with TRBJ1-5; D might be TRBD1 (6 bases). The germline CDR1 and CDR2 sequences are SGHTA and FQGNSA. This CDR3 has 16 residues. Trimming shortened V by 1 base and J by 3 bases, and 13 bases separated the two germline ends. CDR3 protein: CASSLVSGGNNQPQHF. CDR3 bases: TGTGCCAGCAGCTTAGTGTCCGGGGGCAACAATCAGCCCCAGCATTTT. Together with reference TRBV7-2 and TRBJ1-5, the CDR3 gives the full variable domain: GAGVSQSPSNKVTEKGKDVELRCDPISGHTALYWYRQSLGQGLEFLIYFQGNSAPDKSGLPSDRFSAERTGGSVSTLTIQRTQQEDSAVYLCASSLVSGGNNQPQHFGDGTRLSIL.